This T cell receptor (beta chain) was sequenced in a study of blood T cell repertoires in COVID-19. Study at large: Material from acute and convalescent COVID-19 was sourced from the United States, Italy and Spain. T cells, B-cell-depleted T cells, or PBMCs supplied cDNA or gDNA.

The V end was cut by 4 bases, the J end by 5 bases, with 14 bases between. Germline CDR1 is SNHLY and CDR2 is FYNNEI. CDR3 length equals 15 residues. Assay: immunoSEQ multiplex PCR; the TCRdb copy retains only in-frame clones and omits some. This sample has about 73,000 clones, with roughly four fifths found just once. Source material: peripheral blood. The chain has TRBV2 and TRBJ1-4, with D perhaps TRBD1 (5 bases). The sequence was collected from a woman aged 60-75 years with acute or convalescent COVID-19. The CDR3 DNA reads TGTGCCAGCAGTGTCCGGCCAGGGTACAATGAAAAACTGTTTTTT. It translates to CASSVRPGYNEKLFF.